This T cell receptor beta chain was captured by sequencing in a study of OX40 agonist ivuxolimab in advanced cancers. Study summary: Head and neck, renal cell, melanoma or hepatocellular carcinoma were the cancers that dose-escalation patients had. Of the participants, around 39% had some prior anti-PD-1, anti-PD-L1 or anti-CTLA-4 therapy, which was allowed.

The protocol was immunoSEQ multiplex PCR, while the TCRdb copy is restricted to in-frame clones and leaves out a portion. The sample includes around 47,000 clones, less than 90% of them seen just once. The length of the CDR3 is 15 residues. Trimming removed 3 bases from V and 3 bases from J; junction bases left unmatched: 1. CDR1 and CDR2 from the germline V gene are MNHEY and SMNVEV (reference sequence). The study, taken as a whole, reports: More expanded clones were seen, on average, in CD8+ T cells than in CD4+.

As concerns this clone: Its antigen is unknown.

The chain links TRBV27 to TRBJ2-7, with 14 bases matching TRBD2. This TCR was recovered from an adult with an advanced solid tumor such as melanoma, head and neck, liver or kidney cancer. The sequences come from CD4+ or CD8+ T cells sorted from blood, collected in a trial of the OX40 agonist ivuxolimab. The CDR3 nucleotides are TGTGCCAGCAGTTTGGGACTAGCGGGGGTCTACGAGCAGTACTTC. It codes for CASSLGLAGVYEQYF.